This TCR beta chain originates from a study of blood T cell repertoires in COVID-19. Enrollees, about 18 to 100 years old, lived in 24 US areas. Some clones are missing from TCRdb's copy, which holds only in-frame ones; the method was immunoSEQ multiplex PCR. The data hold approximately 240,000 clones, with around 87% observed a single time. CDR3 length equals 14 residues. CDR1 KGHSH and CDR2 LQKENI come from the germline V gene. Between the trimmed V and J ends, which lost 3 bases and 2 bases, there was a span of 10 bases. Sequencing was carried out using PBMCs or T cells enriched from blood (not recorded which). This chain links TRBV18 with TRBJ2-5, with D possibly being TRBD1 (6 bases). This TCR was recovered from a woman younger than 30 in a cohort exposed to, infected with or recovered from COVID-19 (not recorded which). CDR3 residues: CASSPQGYQETQYF. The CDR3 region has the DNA TGTGCCAGCTCACCCCAGGGGTATCAAGAGACCCAGTACTTC.